Below are 24 T cell receptor beta chains sequenced from a single sample in a study of shared clonotypes between healthy human individuals. Profiling relied on immunoSEQ multiplex PCR, and the TCRdb table lists in-frame clones only, not all of them. The table includes millions of clones, approximately 95% detected once. The sequencing input was naive CD4+ T cells sorted from blood. The subset is: CD45RA+ positively selected. These receptors all stem from a man aged 18 to 30 in good health.

The chain joins TRBV7-3 to TRBJ2-1; D is ambiguous. The CDR3 contains 15 residues. Germline CDR1 reads SGHTA; CDR2 reads FQGTGA. V lost 6 bases and J lost 2, with 14 bases in between. CDR3 DNA sequence: TGTGCCAGCAGTGGGTTGGGGTCGCCCTACAATGAGCAGTTCTTC. Translating gives CASSGLGSPYNEQFF.

The rearrangement joins TRBV9 to TRBJ2-3; D may match TRBD1 or TRBD2 (5 bases each). V was pared by 0 bases and J by 12 bases, with 20 bases between. Germline CDR1 is SGDLS and CDR2 is YYNGEE. The CDR3 covers 15 residues. The CDR3 nucleotides read TGTGCCAGCAGCGTAGAAGTCTGGGACGCCCGAGGTCAGTATTTT. This encodes CASSVEVWDARGQYF.

V is TRBV9 and J is TRBJ1-5; D not certain. Germline CDR1 and CDR2: SGDLS and YYNGEE. V was clipped by 0 bases and J by 0 bases, with 10 bases between them. The CDR3 totals 16 residues. CDR3 DNA sequence: TGTGCCAGCAGCGTAGCGGCAGGACCTAGCAATCAGCCCCAGCATTTT. This translates into CASSVAAGPSNQPQHF. The full variable domain, its missing parts supplied by reference TRBV9 and TRBJ1-5, is DSGVTQTPKHLITATGQRVTLRCSPRSGDLSVYWYQQSLDQGLQFLIQYYNGEERAKGNILERFSAQQFPDLHSELNLSSLELGDSALYFCASSVAAGPSNQPQHFGDGTRLSIL.

As to this clone: Different DNA sequences within this sample yield the same CDR3. The J gene is TRBJ2-7, the V gene TRBV5-4; D call uncertain. CDR3 size: 12 residues. The V and J ends lost 3 bases and 0 bases respectively, with 4 bases between them. Germline CDR1 SGHNT, CDR2 YYREEE (reference sequence). Here the CDR3 reads CASSSSSYEQYF. Written as DNA, the CDR3 is TGTGCCAGCAGCTCAAGCTCCTACGAGCAGTACTTC.

V gene TRBV5-1 combines with J gene TRBJ1-1, with D hard to call. V lost 3 bases and J 6 bases, leaving 9 bases between the germline ends. Germline CDR1 SGHRS, CDR2 YFSETQ. The CDR3 totals 12 residues. DNA for the CDR3: TGCGCCAGCAGCTCTAACCATGCTGAAGCTTTCTTT. Amino acids: CASSSNHAEAFF.

The J gene is TRBJ1-6, the V gene TRBV6-5; 7 bases line up with TRBD1. This CDR3 comprises 14 residues. Germline V gives CDR1 MNHEY, CDR2 SVGAGI. V was clipped by 8 bases and J by 6 bases; unmatched bases: 7. CDR3 sequence: CASGSGTVNSPLHF. CDR3 DNA: TGTGCCAGCGGGTCCGGGACAGTTAATTCACCCCTCCACTTT.

This clone was observed a handful of times. J is TRBJ2-7 and V is TRBV5-1; 11 positions match TRBD1. The ends lost 1 base at V and 5 bases at J; junction bases unmatched: 5. This CDR3 has 15 residues. Germline CDR1 is SGHRS and CDR2 is YFSETQ. CDR3 coding DNA: TGCGCCAGCAGCTTGCGGACAGGGGGCGCGAACGAGCAGTACTTC. Translation: CASSLRTGGANEQYF. Variable domain in full (rest from reference TRBV5-1 and TRBJ2-7): KAGVTQTPRYLIKTRGQQVTLSCSPISGHRSVSWYQQTPGQGLQFLFEYFSETQRNKGNFPGRFSGRQFSNSRSEMNVSTLELGDSALYLCASSLRTGGANEQYFGPGTRLTVT.

The chain is built from TRBV2 and TRBJ1-3, with D maybe TRBD1 (5 bases). Trimming took off 4 bases at V and 0 bases at J, with 10 bases between the two ends. CDR1 and CDR2 (germline): SNHLY, FYNNEI. This CDR3 region has 15 residues. CDR3 bases: TGTGCCAGCAGTGGGGGACTCAGCTCTGGAAACACCATATATTTT. It specifies CASSGGLSSGNTIYF.

In its sample, this clone was seen once. The genes are TRBV30 and TRBJ1-4; no firm D call. Germline CDR1 GTSNPN, CDR2 SVGIG (reference sequence). The CDR3 is 13 amino acids. Trimming removed 0 bases at V and 8 bases at J, with 10 bases between. The CDR3 DNA follows: TGTGCCTGGAGTGTCCAGGTGCGAGAAAAACTGTTTTTT. It codes for CAWSVQVREKLFF.

This chain uses TRBV7-2 with TRBJ2-5, with 11 nucleotides matching TRBD2. Looked up from germline, CDR1 is SGHTA and CDR2 is FQGNSA. The length of the CDR3 is 19 residues. J lost 4 bases, V lost 0 bases, and 13 bases had no gene match. CDR3 region: CASSLAPGVAGGLGETQYF. The CDR3 nucleotides read TGTGCCAGCAGCTTAGCCCCCGGGGTAGCGGGAGGGTTAGGAGAGACCCAGTACTTC.

The chain has TRBV7-8 and TRBJ2-2; 12 nucleotides line up with TRBD2. V lost 4 bases, J lost 2 bases, and 8 bases stayed unmatched. CDR3 size: 18 residues. Looked up from germline, CDR1 is SGHVS and CDR2 is FQNEAQ. In DNA form, the CDR3 reads TGTGCCAGCAGCTCGATAACTAGCGGGGGGACAAACACCGGGGAGCTGTTTTTT. It encodes CASSSITSGGTNTGELFF. The entire variable domain, with the rest obtained from reference TRBV7-8 and TRBJ2-2, is as follows: GAGVSQSPRYKVAKRGQDVALRCDPISGHVSLFWYQQALGQGPEFLTYFQNEAQLDKSGLPSDRFFAERPEGSVSTLKIQRTQQEDSAVYLCASSSITSGGTNTGELFFGEGSRLTVL.

The chain employs TRBV25-1 and TRBJ2-2; D may be TRBD1 (7 bases). Trimming removed 7 bases at V and 7 bases at J, with 10 bases between. Germline V gene data show CDR1 as MGHDK and CDR2 as SYGVNS. This CDR3 has 12 residues. The CDR3 is CASTGGGGELFF. For the CDR3, the DNA is TGTGCCAGCACAGGGGGAGGCGGGGAGCTGTTTTTT.

The chain links TRBV30 to TRBJ1-6, with a tentative D call TRBD1 (5 bases). This CDR3 contains 12 residues. Germline V lookup: CDR1 GTSNPN, CDR2 SVGIG (reference sequence). Trimming stripped 8 bases from V and 9 bases from J, with 14 bases between. The CDR3 sequence: CAHGGPPSPLHF. The CDR3 DNA sequence: TGTGCCCACGGGGGACCCCCTTCACCCCTCCACTTT.

As for this clone: The sample carries other DNA sequences with the same CDR3. J is TRBJ2-1 and V is TRBV10-3; maybe TRBD2 (6 bases). The germline V gene encodes CDR1 ENHRY and CDR2 SYGVKD. The CDR3 has 13 amino acids. Trimming pared 7 bases from V and 5 bases from J, leaving 12 bases between. The CDR3 DNA is TGTGCCATCACGTCGGGACTTAACAATGAGCAGTTCTTC. This encodes CAITSGLNNEQFF.

The gene calls are TRBV7-3 and TRBJ1-2, with D uncertain. CDR1 and CDR2 from the germline V gene are SGHTA and FQGTGA. This CDR3 comprises 12 residues. Between the trimmed V and J ends, which lost 8 bases and 0 bases, there was a span of 7 bases. CDR3 in amino acids: CASGGTNYGYTF. DNA of the CDR3: TGTGCCAGCGGCGGGACTAACTATGGCTACACCTTC.

The genes are TRBV5-6 and TRBJ1-1; 7 bases align to TRBD1. Germline V gene data show CDR1 as SGHDT and CDR2 as YYEEEE. V shed 3 bases and J 6 bases; nucleotides not matched to a gene: 5. The CDR3 contains 13 residues. The CDR3 region has the DNA TGTGCCAGCAGCTGGGGTACAGGGGCTGAAGCTTTCTTT. It codes for CASSWGTGAEAFF.

Comments on this clone: The sample carries other DNA sequences with the same CDR3. This rearrangement joins TRBV7-8 to TRBJ1-5; 8 bases fit TRBD1. V shed 1 base and J 4 bases; nucleotides not matched to a gene: 0. CDR3 size: 14 residues. CDR1 is SGHVS and CDR2 is FQNEAQ in the germline V gene. This CDR3 is CASSLDRGNQPQHF. In DNA, the CDR3 is TGTGCCAGCAGCTTAGACAGGGGGAATCAGCCCCAGCATTTT. Combining the CDR3 with reference TRBV7-8 and TRBJ1-5 gives the whole variable domain GAGVSQSPRYKVAKRGQDVALRCDPISGHVSLFWYQQALGQGPEFLTYFQNEAQLDKSGLPSDRFFAERPEGSVSTLKIQRTQQEDSAVYLCASSLDRGNQPQHFGDGTRLSIL.

DNA of the CDR3: TGTGCCAGCAGCGACAGGGGCGTAAGCACAGATACGCAGTATTTT. This sequence encodes CASSDRGVSTDTQYF. The V and J genes are TRBV6-1 and TRBJ2-3; TRBD1 matches at 8 bases. J gave up 0 bases and V 6 bases, and 5 bases lay outside the gene matches. Per germline, CDR1 MNHNS and CDR2 SASEGT. The CDR3 sequence is 15 residues long.

V is TRBV10-3 and J is TRBJ2-1; 10 positions match TRBD2. Germline lookup yields CDR1 ENHRY and CDR2 SYGVKD. V lost 3 bases, J lost 12 bases, and 5 bases stayed unmatched. The length of the CDR3 is 13 residues. The DNA of the CDR3 is TGTGCCATCAGTGAATTAGCGGGGGGTGGGCAGTTCTTC. Translated, it gives CAISELAGGGQFF.

The chain uses TRBV7-9 and TRBJ1-6; 7 bases map to TRBD1. CDR1 SEHNR and CDR2 FQNEAQ come from the germline V gene (reference sequence). Germline trimming cut 5 bases from V and 0 bases from J; bases unmatched to any gene: 10. The CDR3 is 18 residues long. The CDR3 DNA reads TGTGCCAGCAGCCCCGGACAGGCCCGGAGCTCCTATAATTCACCCCTCCACTTT. Translation: CASSPGQARSSYNSPLHF.

The chain combines TRBV30 with TRBJ1-5; 7 nucleotides line up with TRBD1. Germline assignment: CDR1 GTSNPN and CDR2 SVGIG (reference sequence). This CDR3 is built from 14 residues. V gave up 3 bases and J gave up 3 bases; unmatched junction bases: 5. CDR3 protein: CAWSEGQFNQPQHF. DNA of the CDR3: TGTGCCTGGAGCGAGGGACAGTTCAATCAGCCCCAGCATTTT. Together with reference TRBV30 and TRBJ1-5, the CDR3 gives the full variable domain: SQTIHQWPATLVQPVGSPLSLECTVEGTSNPNLYWYRQAAGRGLQLLFYSVGIGQISSEVPQNLSASRPQDRQFILSSKKLLLSDSGFYLCAWSEGQFNQPQHFGDGTRLSIL.

J is TRBJ2-1 and V is TRBV18; 15 bases are shared with TRBD2. The V segment lost 4 bases and the J segment 3 bases; nucleotides outside the gene matches: 4. Germline-derived CDR1 and CDR2 are KGHSH and LQKENI. The CDR3 consists of 17 residues. DNA of the CDR3: TGTGCCAGCTCACACGGACTAGCGGGAGGGATCTACAATGAGCAGTTCTTC. Translation gives CASSHGLAGGIYNEQFF.

The chain joins TRBV10-1 to TRBJ2-6; the D gene is possibly TRBD1 (6 bases). Trimming left V 5 bases short and J 0 bases short, with 14 bases between. CDR3 length: 17 amino acids. CDR1 and CDR2 (germline): WNHNN, SYGVQD (reference sequence). This CDR3 is CASSPVAGVSGANVLTF. The DNA of the CDR3 is TGCGCCAGCAGTCCAGTAGCAGGGGTCTCTGGGGCCAACGTCCTGACTTTC.

The CDR3 DNA reads TGTGCCAGCAGTGAAAGGCAGCACAATCAGCCCCAGCATTTT. It specifies CASSERQHNQPQHF. This chain links TRBV6-1 with TRBJ1-5; D unresolved. The V gene's germline CDR1 is MNHNS and CDR2 SASEGT. The CDR3 covers 14 residues. V lost 2 bases, J lost 3 bases, and 8 bases lay in between.